The 24 T cell receptor beta chains below were found in one sample sequenced in a study of blood T cells in healthy people across ages. For the second PCR, which ran for 7 to 11 cycles, a sample-barcoded 5' primer and a J-beta primer mix were used. Each CDR3 protein gets one entry after TCRdb re-called the 5' RACE reads with MiXCR. Of some 800,000 distinct CDR3 sequences listed, 44% are singletons. Material: blood. The receptors come from a man aged 60-69 years in good health.

This chain uses TRBV7-2 with TRBJ2-5, with TRBD2 identical over 16 bases. The CDR3 spans 17 residues. CDR1 and CDR2 from the germline V gene are SGHTA and FQGNSA. V lost 5 bases and J lost 11; bases outside the gene matches: 14. The CDR3 loop reads CASSTPGLAGGYNEQYF. As DNA, the CDR3 is TGTGCCAGCAGCACACCGGGACTAGCGGGGGGGTACAATGAGCAGTACTTC.

This clonotype appeared a few times. CDR3 nucleotide sequence: TGTGCCAGCAGCTCCTCGACAGGTTATTATAATTCACCCCTCCACTTT. Protein: CASSSSTGYYNSPLHF. The chain recombines TRBV7-2 with TRBJ1-6, with D possibly matching TRBD1 (6 bases). Germline CDR1 is SGHTA and CDR2 is FQGNSA. The V end lost 4 bases, the J end lost 4 bases, and 14 bases lay between the germline ends. This CDR3 is 16 amino acids long.

The CDR3 reads CASSPDRATDQETQYF. CDR3 sequence (DNA): TGTGCCAGCAGCCCTGACCGGGCGACAGACCAAGAGACCCAGTACTTC. This chain uses TRBV7-9 with TRBJ2-5; maybe TRBD1 (5 bases). The CDR3 is 16 residues long. The germline CDR1 and CDR2 sequences are SEHNR and FQNEAQ (reference sequence). V shed 5 bases and J shed 0 bases, with 16 bases lying between them. Using reference TRBV7-9 and TRBJ2-5 for the parts outside the CDR3, the full variable domain is DTGVSQNPRHKITKRGQNVTFRCDPISEHNRLYWYRQTLGQGPEFLTYFQNEAQLEKSRLLSDRFSAERPKGSFSTLEIQRTEQGDSAMYLCASSPDRATDQETQYFGPGTRLLVL.

This clonotype appeared a few times. V and J are TRBV29-1 and TRBJ2-5; the match to TRBD2 covers 7 bases. CDR1 and CDR2 from the germline V gene are SQVTM and ANQGSEA. The CDR3 has 13 amino acids. Trimming at V came to 7 bases and at J to 4 bases, leaving 9 bases not matched to a gene. The CDR3 nucleotides read TGCAGCGCTCTGGGGAGGGGCCCAGAGACCCAGTACTTC. The encoded protein is CSALGRGPETQYF.

The genes are TRBV7-2 and TRBJ2-7; TRBD2 aligns across 7 bases. The CDR3 consists of 16 residues. Germline CDR1 reads SGHTA; CDR2 reads FQGNSA. Trimming removed 2 bases from V and 2 bases from J; junction bases left unmatched: 9. DNA of the CDR3: TGTGCCAGCAGCTTATCCGGGAGGCCTAATACCTACGAGCAGTACTTC. It translates to CASSLSGRPNTYEQYF. Drawing the rest from reference TRBV7-2 and TRBJ2-7, the complete variable domain is GAGVSQSPSNKVTEKGKDVELRCDPISGHTALYWYRQSLGQGLEFLIYFQGNSAPDKSGLPSDRFSAERTGGSVSTLTIQRTQQEDSAVYLCASSLSGRPNTYEQYFGPGTRLTVT.

The rearrangement uses TRBV5-1 and TRBJ2-7; 8 nucleotides line up with TRBD1. The CDR3 contains 15 residues. Per germline, CDR1 SGHRS and CDR2 YFSETQ. After removal of 0 bases from V and 7 bases from J, the junction contained 9 bases not matched to a gene. CDR3 nucleotides: TGCGCCAGCAGCTTGGCCCAGGGGGCGAGGGGTGAGCAGTACTTC. It translates to CASSLAQGARGEQYF.

This clonotype showed up just a few times. The V call is TRBV29-1, the J call TRBJ2-7; D is uncertain. This CDR3 has 14 amino acids. CDR1 is SQVTM and CDR2 is ANQGSEA in the germline V gene. V was trimmed by 1 base and J by 7 bases, leaving 17 bases between them. The CDR3 loop is CSVEAFGRPLEQYF. The CDR3 DNA reads as TGCAGCGTTGAAGCTTTCGGACGGCCCCTTGAGCAGTACTTC.

The chain combines TRBV6-2 or TRBV6-3 with TRBJ2-6; D is unclear. This CDR3 spans 16 amino acids. The germline CDR1 and CDR2 sequences are MNHEY and SVGEGT. The V gene lost 6 bases and the J gene lost 0 bases, with 12 bases spanning the gap. The CDR3 reads CASSPASASGANVLTF. CDR3 coding DNA: TGTGCCAGCAGCCCCGCCTCCGCCTCTGGGGCCAACGTCCTGACTTTC.

V gene TRBV5-6 combines with J gene TRBJ2-5; 8 bases map to TRBD1. Germline V lookup: CDR1 SGHDT, CDR2 YYEEEE. The trim removed 4 bases at V and 5 bases at J, leaving 10 bases unmatched. The CDR3 runs to 15 residues. DNA for the CDR3: TGTGCCAGCAGCCCTGCGGGCAGGGGGCATGAGACCCAGTACTTC. Translating it yields CASSPAGRGHETQYF.

In regard to this clonotype: A junction boundary mismatches the germline segment, possibly from a read error. The chain links TRBV5-1 to TRBJ2-3; tentative D call: TRBD1 (6 bases). The CDR3 runs 14 residues. Per germline, CDR1 SGHRS and CDR2 YFSETQ. The CDR3 nucleotides are TGCGCCAGCAGCTTGCCGGACAGAACAGGTACGCAGTATTTT. Translating gives CASSLPDRTGTQYF.

This chain links TRBV7-9 with TRBJ2-1; TRBD2 might be the D (5 bases). The CDR3 is 12 residues long. Germline values: CDR1 SEHNR, CDR2 FQNEAQ (reference sequence). The ends were cut back, 2 bases at V and 10 bases at J, with 9 bases in the middle. CDR3 nucleotide sequence: TGTGCCAGCAGCTTAAGCGGTAAGGAGCAGTTCTTC. Residues: CASSLSGKEQFF. Drawing the rest from reference TRBV7-9 and TRBJ2-1, the complete variable domain is DTGVSQNPRHKITKRGQNVTFRCDPISEHNRLYWYRQTLGQGPEFLTYFQNEAQLEKSRLLSDRFSAERPKGSFSTLEIQRTEQGDSAMYLCASSLSGKEQFFGPGTRLTVL.

CDR3: CSVAIRGQGFGYTF. In DNA, the CDR3 is TGCAGCGTTGCCATCAGGGGGCAGGGATTCGGCTACACCTTC. The chain employs TRBV29-1 and TRBJ1-2, with TRBD1 matching 8 bases. V lost 4 bases, J lost 8 bases, and 12 bases stayed unmatched. This CDR3 spans 14 amino acids. The germline V gene has CDR1 SQVTM and CDR2 ANQGSEA.

Notes on this clonotype: At one of its ends the junction is not consistent with the germline gene, which may arise from a read error. The chain is built from TRBV20-1 and TRBJ2-4, with 8 bases lining up with TRBD1. This CDR3 comprises 14 residues. The germline V gene has CDR1 DFQATT and CDR2 SNEGSKA (reference sequence). CDR3: CSARDGTGKNTQYF. The CDR3 DNA reads TGCAGTGCTAGAGATGGGACAGGAAAAAACACTCAGTACTTC.

CDR3 sequence reads: CASSPPAGTDTQYF. The CDR3 coding sequence is TGTGCCAGCTCACCACCGGCAGGCACAGATACGCAGTATTTT. The rearrangement uses TRBV18 and TRBJ2-3; no reliable D call. Germline loops: CDR1 KGHSH, CDR2 LQKENI. The length of the CDR3 is 14 residues. The V and J ends lost 0 bases and 1 base respectively, with 5 bases between them.

The table lists this clonotype with many counts. This chain uses TRBV12-3 or TRBV12-4 with TRBJ2-3; 7 nucleotides align to TRBD1. The trim removed 3 bases at V and 3 bases at J, leaving 3 bases unmatched. There are 14 residues in the CDR3. The CDR3 DNA follows: TGTGCCAGCAGTTTCGGGACAGCGACAGATACGCAGTATTTT. Amino acids: CASSFGTATDTQYF.

The V and J genes are TRBV27 and TRBJ1-2, with a weak D call TRBD1 (5 bases). The V end was cut by 5 bases, the J end by 4 bases, with 11 bases between. Per the germline V gene, CDR1 is MNHEY and CDR2 is SMNVEV (reference sequence). The length of the CDR3 is 13 residues. The CDR3 protein is CASSARAFYGYTF. As DNA, the CDR3 is TGTGCCAGCAGTGCCAGGGCTTTCTATGGCTACACCTTC.

The chain joins TRBV9 to TRBJ2-7; 8 nucleotides align to TRBD1. The CDR3 is 16 residues long. Germline lookup yields CDR1 SGDLS and CDR2 YYNGEE. Trimming removed 0 bases from V and 4 bases from J; junction bases left unmatched: 9. The CDR3 DNA follows: TGTGCCAGCAGCGTAGGGGATGGGCAGGGGGCTTACGAGCAGTACTTC. The encoded protein is CASSVGDGQGAYEQYF.

This clonotype was seen once. One end of the junction fails to match germline, which may point to a read error. The J gene is TRBJ1-2, the V gene TRBV4-3, with TRBD1 identical over 10 bases. The CDR3 totals 17 residues. CDR1 LGHNA and CDR2 YSLEER come from the germline V gene. The CDR3 coding sequence is TGCGCCGGCAGCCAAGATGGGTGGACAGGGGGTGACTATGGCTACACCTTC. This sequence encodes CAGSQDGWTGGDYGYTF.

The V gene is TRBV20-1, the J gene TRBJ2-5; D call uncertain. The germline V gene encodes CDR1 DFQATT and CDR2 SNEGSKA (reference sequence). CDR3 length: 13 residues. Trimming stripped 0 bases from V and 5 bases from J, with 10 bases between. The chain's CDR3 is CSARDYLGETQYF. The CDR3 DNA is TGCAGTGCTAGAGACTACCTTGGGGAGACCCAGTACTTC.

This clonotype was detected a few times. The genes are TRBV20-1 and TRBJ2-3, with 10 bases lining up with TRBD1. The CDR3 runs 15 residues. V was pared by 6 bases and J by 4 bases, with 10 bases of the junction left unmatched. In germline, CDR1 is DFQATT, CDR2 SNEGSKA (reference sequence). The CDR3 spells CSAQSGTGAPDTQYF. The CDR3 DNA is TGCAGTGCCCAGTCGGGGACAGGGGCCCCAGATACGCAGTATTTT.

The V gene is TRBV27, the J gene TRBJ2-5, with 9 nucleotides matching TRBD2. Trimming removed 7 bases from V and 13 bases from J; junction bases left unmatched: 7. The CDR3 is 11 amino acids. Germline V gene sequence: CDR1 MNHEY, CDR2 SMNVEV (reference sequence). CDR3 sequence reads: CASKFSGLAYF. The CDR3 bases are TGTGCCAGCAAGTTCTCGGGACTAGCGTACTTC.

This clonotype showed up many times. The genes are TRBV20-1 and TRBJ2-7; D is perhaps TRBD1 (6 bases). The CDR3 extends over 16 amino acids. V gave up 0 bases and J gave up 3 bases, with 18 bases separating them. Germline V gene sequence: CDR1 DFQATT, CDR2 SNEGSKA (reference sequence). The DNA for the CDR3 is TGCAGTGCTAGAGATCCGGGACACCGGCAAGGCTACGAGCAGTACTTC. Protein: CSARDPGHRQGYEQYF.

J is TRBJ2-5 and V is TRBV9, with D perhaps matching TRBD1 or TRBD2 (5 bases each). V shed 0 bases and J shed 2 bases, with 11 bases lying between them. CDR3 length: 15 amino acids. In germline, CDR1 is SGDLS, CDR2 YYNGEE. The CDR3 DNA follows: TGTGCCAGCAGCGTAGGGGGACGCCAACAAGAGACCCAGTACTTC. Its translation: CASSVGGRQQETQYF.

This sequence joins TRBV5-8 and TRBJ2-4; D unresolved. The better agreement between TRBJ2-7 and the DNA end casts doubt on the J call. The CDR3 length is 15 residues. Germline loops: CDR1 SGHTS, CDR2 YDEGEE. The CDR3 reads CASSSKAPGSYEQYF. Here the CDR3 DNA reads TGTGCCAGCAGCTCCAAGGCACCAGGATCCTACGAGCAGTACTTC.